The 7 T cell receptor beta chains below all came from one sample that was sequenced in a study of blood T cell repertoires in COVID-19. This table comes from immunoSEQ multiplex PCR, and its TCRdb copy is limited to in-frame clones, with some not included. The sample has about 300,000 clones, 85% seen once. Material for sequencing was peripheral blood. These receptors originate from a human donor in a cohort sampled during active COVID-19.

As DNA, the CDR3 is TGTGCCAGCAGCCCTGCGGGACCTAATCAGCCCCAGCATTTT. Residues: CASSPAGPNQPQHF. The rearrangement links TRBV27 to TRBJ1-5; tentative D call: TRBD1 (5 bases). Germline V gene lookup returns CDR1 MNHEY and CDR2 SMNVEV (reference sequence). There are 14 residues in the CDR3. V lost 6 bases to trimming and J lost 4 bases, with 13 bases between them.

The chain links TRBV6-6 to TRBJ2-4; D ambiguous. There are 13 residues in the CDR3. The V and J ends lost 6 bases and 7 bases respectively, with 13 bases between them. CDR1 is MNHNY, CDR2 SVGAGI, per germline (reference sequence). The CDR3 coding sequence is TGTGCCAGCAGCCCATCAGGCGAGAACATTCAGTACTTC. It specifies CASSPSGENIQYF.

As DNA, the CDR3 is TGTGCCAGCAGCCCCAGACAGGGTCGCGCCCTCCTGGATACGCAGTATTTT. It codes for CASSPRQGRALLDTQYF. The chain combines TRBV11-2 with TRBJ2-3; 7 bases line up with TRBD1. The V gene's germline CDR1 is SGHAT and CDR2 FQNNGV. J lost 6 bases, V lost 5 bases, and 17 bases had no gene match. The CDR3 runs to 17 residues.

Regarding this clone: A read error may account for a junction end that differs from germline. The genes are TRBV28 and TRBJ1-5; D call uncertain. Germline lookup yields CDR1 MDHEN and CDR2 SYDVKM. The CDR3 totals 12 residues. The CDR3 bases are TGTGCCAGCACCCTTAGCAAACAGCCCCAGCATTTT. This encodes CASTLSKQPQHF.

This clone has just a few counts. The V and J genes are TRBV7-8 and TRBJ2-1; 15 bases match TRBD2. The CDR3 extends over 18 amino acids. The germline gives CDR1 SGHVS, CDR2 FQNEAQ. V lost 5 bases, J lost 5 bases, and 10 bases stayed unmatched. In nucleotides, the CDR3 is TGTGCCAGCAGCCCGATGAGGACTAGCGGGAGGGAAGACAATGAGCAGTTCTTC. It translates to CASSPMRTSGREDNEQFF.

The CDR3 DNA sequence: TGTGCCAGCAGCGTAGGCGAAGAGTACTCTGGAAACACCATATATTTT. Amino acid sequence: CASSVGEEYSGNTIYF. The V call is TRBV9, the J call TRBJ1-3, with no clear D. The CDR3 extends over 16 amino acids. Germline V gene data show CDR1 as SGDLS and CDR2 as YYNGEE. V lost 0 bases and J 0 bases, leaving 10 bases between the germline ends. Full variable domain (missing parts from reference TRBV9 and TRBJ1-3): DSGVTQTPKHLITATGQRVTLRCSPRSGDLSVYWYQQSLDQGLQFLIQYYNGEERAKGNILERFSAQQFPDLHSELNLSSLELGDSALYFCASSVGEEYSGNTIYFGEGSWLTVV.

This chain joins TRBV2 and TRBJ2-1, with 9 bases fitting TRBD1. Germline V lookup: CDR1 SNHLY, CDR2 FYNNEI. The CDR3 spans 15 residues. The junction had 5 bases not matched to a gene; V was cut back by 6 bases and J by 2 bases. CDR3 sequence: CASSKGQGPYNEQFF. The CDR3 DNA reads as TGTGCCAGCAGCAAGGGACAGGGTCCCTACAATGAGCAGTTCTTC.